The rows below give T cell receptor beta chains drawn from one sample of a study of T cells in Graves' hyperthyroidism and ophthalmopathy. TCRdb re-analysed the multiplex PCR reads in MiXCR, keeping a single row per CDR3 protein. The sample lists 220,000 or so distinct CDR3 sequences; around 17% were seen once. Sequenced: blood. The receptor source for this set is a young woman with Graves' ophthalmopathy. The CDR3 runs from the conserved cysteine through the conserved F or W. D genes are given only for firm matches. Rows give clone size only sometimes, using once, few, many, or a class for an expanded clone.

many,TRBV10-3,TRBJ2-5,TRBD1,CAIAPDRARLETQYF,TGTGCCATCGCGCCGGACAGGGCACGCCTGGAGACCCAGTACTTC
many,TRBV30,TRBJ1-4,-,CAWRDTTQEKLFF,TGTGCCTGGAGGGACACTACCCAGGAAAAACTGTTTTTT
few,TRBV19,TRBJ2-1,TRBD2,CASSLIYATSGRGVEQFF,TGTGCCAGTAGTCTAATTTACGCGACTAGCGGGAGGGGGGTTGAGCAGTTCTTC
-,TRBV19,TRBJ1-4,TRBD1,CASNFWTGDEKLFF,TGTGCCAGTAATTTTTGGACAGGTGATGAAAAACTGTTTTTT
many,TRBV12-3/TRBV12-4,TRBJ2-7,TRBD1,CASSFGTGTYEQYF,TGTGCCAGCAGTTTCGGGACAGGGACCTACGAGCAGTACTTC
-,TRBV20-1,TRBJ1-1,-,CSASPGEEAFF,TGCAGTGCTAGCCCGGGGGAGGAAGCTTTCTTT
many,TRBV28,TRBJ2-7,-,CASSYSAGDDEQYF,TGTGCCAGCAGTTACTCCGCCGGGGACGACGAGCAGTACTTC
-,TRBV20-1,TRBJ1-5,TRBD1,CSAAPGQGGGGNQPQHF,TGCAGTGCTGCACCGGGACAGGGAGGCGGTGGAAATCAGCCCCAGCATTTT
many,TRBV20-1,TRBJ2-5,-,CSAKKTETQYF,TGCAGTGCTAAGAAGACGGAGACCCAGTACTTC
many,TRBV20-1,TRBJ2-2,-,CSARTGPGELFF,TGCAGTGCGAGAACAGGTCCCGGGGAGCTGTTTTTT
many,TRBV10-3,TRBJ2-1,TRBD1,CAISESRTGDEQFF,TGTGCCATCAGTGAGTCCAGGACAGGGGATGAGCAGTTCTTC
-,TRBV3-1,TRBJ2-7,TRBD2,CASSHPVGTSSYEQYF,TGTGCCAGCAGCCACCCAGTAGGGACTAGCTCCTACGAGCAGTACTTC
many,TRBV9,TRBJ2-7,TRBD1,CASSAGQGLSNEQYF,TGTGCCAGCAGCGCGGGACAGGGGTTAAGCAACGAGCAGTACTTC
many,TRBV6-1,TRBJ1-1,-,CASSEVEGSGTEAFF,TGTGCCAGCAGTGAAGTAGAGGGGTCGGGCACTGAAGCTTTCTTT
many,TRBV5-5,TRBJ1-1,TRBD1,CASSLRTGNTEAFF,TGTGCCAGCAGCCTCCGGACAGGGAACACTGAAGCTTTCTTT
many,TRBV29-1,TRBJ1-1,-,CSVLSPLKEAFF,TGCAGCGTTTTATCTCCCCTGAAGGAAGCTTTCTTT
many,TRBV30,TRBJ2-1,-,CAWSQGGLREQFF,TGTGCCTGGAGCCAGGGGGGTCTGCGGGAGCAGTTCTTC
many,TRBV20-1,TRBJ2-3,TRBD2,CSVPGLAGTTDTQYF,TGCAGTGTTCCCGGACTAGCGGGGACCACAGATACGCAGTATTTT
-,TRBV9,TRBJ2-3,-,CASSVESGSSTDTQYF,TGTGCCAGCAGCGTAGAAAGCGGTTCAAGCACAGATACGCAGTATTTT
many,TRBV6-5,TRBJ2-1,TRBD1,CASSYAGWDRNVLASNEQFF,TGTGCCAGCAGTTACGCGGGCTGGGACAGAAACGTATTGGCAAGCAATGAGCAGTTCTTC
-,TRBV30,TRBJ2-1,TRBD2,CAYDAGTSGAAYNEQFF,TGTGCATATGATGCCGGGACTAGCGGGGCGGCCTACAATGAGCAGTTCTTC
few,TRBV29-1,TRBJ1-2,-,CSVETVANYGYTF,TGCAGCGTTGAGACTGTAGCTAACTATGGCTACACCTTC
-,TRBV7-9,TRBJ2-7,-,CASSLGGDGAYEQYF,TGTGCCAGCAGCTTAGGGGGAGACGGGGCCTACGAGCAGTACTTC
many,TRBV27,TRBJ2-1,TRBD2,CASSVAGGWYNEQFF,TGTGCCAGCAGTGTAGCGGGAGGGTGGTACAATGAGCAGTTCTTC
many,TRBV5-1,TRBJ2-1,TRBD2,CASSLLFAGLAYNEQFF,TGCGCCAGCAGCTTGCTATTCGCGGGACTAGCCTACAATGAGCAGTTCTTC
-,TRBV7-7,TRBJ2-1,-,CASSPQGPNEQFF,TGTGCTAGCAGCCCGCAGGGACCCAATGAGCAGTTCTTC
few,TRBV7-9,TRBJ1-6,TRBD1,CASSPRTGEESPLHF,TGTGCCAGCAGCCCCCGGACAGGGGAAGAATCACCCCTCCACTTT
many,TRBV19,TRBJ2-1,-,CASSIGLDYNEQFF,TGTGCCAGTAGTATAGGACTAGACTACAATGAGCAGTTCTTC
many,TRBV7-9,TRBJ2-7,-,CASSLDSQNPYEQYF,TGTGCCAGCAGCTTGGACAGCCAAAATCCCTACGAGCAGTACTTC
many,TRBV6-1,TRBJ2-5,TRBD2,CASRAAGLAEAETQYF,TGTGCCAGCCGGGCGGCTGGGCTAGCGGAAGCGGAGACCCAGTACTTC
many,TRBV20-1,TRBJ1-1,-,CSARRSENTEAFF,TGCAGTGCTAGAAGGTCCGAGAACACTGAAGCTTTCTTT
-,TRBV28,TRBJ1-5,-,CASSLRGGTQPQHF,TGTGCCAGCAGTCTCAGGGGAGGCACTCAGCCCCAGCATTTT
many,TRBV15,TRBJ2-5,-,CATSRGAGTAETQYF,TGTGCCACCAGCAGAGGCGCCGGGACCGCAGAGACCCAGTACTTC
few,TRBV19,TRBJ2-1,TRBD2,CASETSGTYNEQFF,TGTGCCAGTGAAACTAGCGGAACGTACAATGAGCAGTTCTTC
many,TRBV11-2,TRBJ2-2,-,CASSLVRVVTNTGELFF,TGTGCCAGCAGCTTAGTCCGCGTCGTCACGAACACCGGGGAGCTGTTTTTT
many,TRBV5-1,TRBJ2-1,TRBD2,CASSHALPLAGGPNEQFF,TGCGCCAGCAGCCACGCCTTACCTCTAGCGGGGGGGCCGAATGAGCAGTTCTTC
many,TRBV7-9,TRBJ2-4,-,CASSQGPGRVAKNIQYF,TGTGCCAGCAGCCAAGGCCCGGGACGGGTAGCCAAAAACATTCAGTACTTC
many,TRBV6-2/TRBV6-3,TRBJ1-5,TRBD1,CASRRQGAGQPQHF,TGTGCCAGCAGAAGACAGGGGGCTGGTCAGCCCCAGCATTTT
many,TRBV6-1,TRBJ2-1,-,CASSEADYRDGEQFF,TGTGCCAGCAGTGAAGCGGACTATAGGGACGGGGAGCAGTTCTTC
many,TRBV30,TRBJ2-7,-,CAWRRQGLSEQYF,TGTGCCTGGAGACGGCAGGGTCTGAGCGAGCAGTACTTC
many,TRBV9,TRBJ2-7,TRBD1,CASSMNPGTGSTEQYF,TGTGCCAGCAGCATGAACCCCGGGACAGGGTCTACGGAGCAGTACTTC
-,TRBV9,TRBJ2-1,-,CASSFQFF,TGTGCCAGCAGCTTCCAGTTCTTC
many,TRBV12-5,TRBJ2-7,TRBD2,CASGNRLAGGYEQYF,TGTGCTAGTGGTAACAGACTAGCGGGGGGTTACGAGCAGTACTTC
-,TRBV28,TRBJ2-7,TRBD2,CASSGLAGGGYEQYF,TGTGCCAGCAGCGGACTAGCGGGGGGCGGCTACGAGCAGTACTTC
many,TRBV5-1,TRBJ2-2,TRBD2,CASSPSGRYTGELFF,TGCGCCAGCAGCCCAAGCGGGAGATACACCGGGGAGCTGTTTTTT
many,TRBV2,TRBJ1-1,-,CASSENRNTEAFF,TGTGCCAGCAGTGAGAACAGAAACACTGAAGCTTTCTTT
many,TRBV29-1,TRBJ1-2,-,CSVDVGGYGYTF,TGCAGCGTTGATGTAGGGGGGTATGGCTACACCTTC
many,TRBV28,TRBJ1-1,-,CATSIRVTIEAFF,TGTGCCACCAGTATAAGGGTCACCATTGAAGCTTTCTTT
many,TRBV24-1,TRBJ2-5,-,CATSDSGLALETQYF,TGTGCCACCAGTGACTCAGGACTGGCTTTAGAGACCCAGTACTTC
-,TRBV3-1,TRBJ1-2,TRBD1,CASSRGQGGGYTF,TGTGCCAGCAGCCGGGGACAGGGGGGCGGCTACACCTTC